Listed below are T cell receptor beta chains from one sample, sequenced in a study of T cell responses to AZD1222 COVID-19 vaccine. TCRdb's copy holds only in-frame clones and misses some; the assay was immunoSEQ multiplex PCR. The data contain 180,000 or so clones, roughly 91% of them singletons. The sample here was peripheral blood, taken 28 days after the second AZD1222 dose. The receptors stem from an adult who received the AZD1222 COVID-19 vaccine. CDR3s include the opening cysteine and the closing phenylalanine or tryptophan. A D gene is named only where the DNA matches it firmly. The size entry is marked missing in some rows and otherwise reads once, few, many or a size class.

v_gene: TRBV7-2; abundance: -; j_gene: TRBJ2-2; d_gene: -; CDR3nt: TGTGCCAGCAGTTTTACAGGGTTATCCGGGGAGCTGTTTTTT; CDR3aa: CASSFTGLSGELFF
v_gene: TRBV4-1; abundance: -; j_gene: TRBJ1-5; d_gene: -; CDR3nt: TGCGCCAGCAGCCAAGAGGGGGGCGGGATAGATCAGCCCCAGCATTTT; CDR3aa: CASSQEGGGIDQPQHF
v_gene: TRBV27; abundance: -; j_gene: TRBJ2-7; d_gene: TRBD1; CDR3nt: TGTGCCAGCAGTATACCGGGACAGGGGTCCTACGAGCAGTACTTC; CDR3aa: CASSIPGQGSYEQYF
v_gene: TRBV19; abundance: once; j_gene: TRBJ2-1; d_gene: TRBD2; CDR3nt: TGTGCCAGTAGTAGGGGACTAGCGAGCGTACCCGGGAACTGGGGCAATGAGCAGTTCTTC; CDR3aa: CASSRGLASVPGNWGNEQFF
v_gene: TRBV28; abundance: once; j_gene: TRBJ1-3; d_gene: -; CDR3nt: TGTGCCAGCGGGACCAGGACGGGTGGAAACACCATATATTTT; CDR3aa: CASGTRTGGNTIYF
v_gene: TRBV7-2; abundance: -; j_gene: TRBJ2-3; d_gene: -; CDR3nt: TGTGCCAGCAGCTTAAGGGCGGGTGCAGATACGCAGTATTTT; CDR3aa: CASSLRAGADTQYF
v_gene: TRBV19; abundance: -; j_gene: TRBJ1-2; d_gene: -; CDR3nt: TGTGCCAGTAGGCCGACCCCTACCTCTTCGGGGGGCAGTGGCTACACCTTC; CDR3aa: CASRPTPTSSGGSGYTF
v_gene: TRBV7-9; abundance: once; j_gene: TRBJ1-1; d_gene: TRBD1; CDR3nt: TGTGCCAGCAGCCCGACAGGGGGGACTGAAGCTTTCTTT; CDR3aa: CASSPTGGTEAFF
v_gene: TRBV5-1; abundance: -; j_gene: TRBJ1-5; d_gene: -; CDR3nt: TGCGCCAGCAGCACGGGACTTTCGAATCAGCCCCAGCATTTT; CDR3aa: CASSTGLSNQPQHF
v_gene: TRBV7-2; abundance: -; j_gene: TRBJ2-1; d_gene: TRBD1; CDR3nt: TGTGCCAGCAGCCCAGGGGGCGTCTCCTACAATGAGCAGTTCTTC; CDR3aa: CASSPGGVSYNEQFF
v_gene: TRBV7-8; abundance: few; j_gene: TRBJ2-1; d_gene: -; CDR3nt: TGTGCCAGCAGCTCCCCAGGGAGGGGGCGCGGTTACAATGAGCAGTTCTTC; CDR3aa: CASSSPGRGRGYNEQFF
v_gene: TRBV7-2; abundance: -; j_gene: TRBJ1-2; d_gene: -; CDR3nt: TGTGCCAGCTCCGGGACGGCGAGGGGAGGCTACACCTTC; CDR3aa: CASSGTARGGYTF
v_gene: TRBV28; abundance: -; j_gene: TRBJ2-1; d_gene: -; CDR3nt: TGTGCCAGCAGTTTAAAAGGGACCCAGGGAAAGAATGAGCAGTTCTTC; CDR3aa: CASSLKGTQGKNEQFF
v_gene: TRBV12-5; abundance: few; j_gene: TRBJ2-7; d_gene: TRBD1; CDR3nt: TGTGCTAGTGGTTTGTCCTCCGGACAGGAATCGTGCGAGCAGTACTTC; CDR3aa: CASGLSSGQESCEQYF
v_gene: TRBV6-2/TRBV6-3; abundance: -; j_gene: TRBJ2-5; d_gene: -; CDR3nt: TGTGCCAGCAGCCAAACCACCTTGGAGACCCAGTACTTC; CDR3aa: CASSQTTLETQYF
v_gene: TRBV10-3; abundance: -; j_gene: TRBJ2-7; d_gene: -; CDR3nt: TGTGCCATCGCCCAGGGGAGCTCCTACGAGCAGTACTTC; CDR3aa: CAIAQGSSYEQYF
v_gene: TRBV7-3; abundance: -; j_gene: TRBJ2-7; d_gene: TRBD2; CDR3nt: TGTGCCAGCAGCTTAGGGACTAGCGGAACCTACGAGCAGTACTTC; CDR3aa: CASSLGTSGTYEQYF